These T cell receptor beta chains were read from a single sample in a study of technical replicates of blood from a handful of donors. Clones were sequenced by immunoSEQ multiplex PCR, and TCRdb holds only the in-frame ones, with some missing. The sample shows some 60,000 clones, approximately 87% of them seen only once. Specimen: PBMCs. The receptors stem from a human donor in good health. Some clones in this sample may be carry-over from other donors' samples. The CDR3 runs from the conserved cysteine through the conserved F or W. A D gene is named only where the DNA matches it firmly. Expanded clones get a size class; other rows say once, few or many, or leave the size out.

v_gene: TRBV25-1
j_gene: TRBJ1-4
abundance: few
d_gene: .
CDR3aa: CASKDSFNEKLFF
CDR3nt: TGTGCCAGCAAGGACAGCTTTAATGAAAAACTGTTTTTT

v_gene: TRBV5-1
j_gene: TRBJ1-6
abundance: few
d_gene: .
CDR3aa: CASSAGGGYSPLHF
CDR3nt: TGCGCCAGCAGCGCGGGAGGCGGGTATTCACCCCTCCACTTT

v_gene: TRBV5-1
j_gene: TRBJ1-2
abundance: .
d_gene: .
CDR3aa: CASSFGGGNNYGYTF
CDR3nt: TGCGCCAGCAGCTTTGGTGGCGGTAATAACTATGGCTACACCTTC

v_gene: TRBV7-2
j_gene: TRBJ2-5
abundance: once
d_gene: TRBD1
CDR3aa: CASSADRGQETQYF
CDR3nt: TGTGCCAGCAGCGCCGACAGGGGCCAGGAGACCCAGTACTTC

v_gene: TRBV19
j_gene: TRBJ2-3
abundance: .
d_gene: .
CDR3aa: CASSFQVDTQYF
CDR3nt: TGTGCCAGTAGTTTCCAGGTGGATACGCAGTATTTT

v_gene: TRBV19
j_gene: TRBJ2-5
abundance: .
d_gene: .
CDR3aa: CASSPTRMETQYF
CDR3nt: TGTGCCAGTAGCCCGACTAGGATGGAGACCCAGTACTTC

v_gene: TRBV30
j_gene: TRBJ2-7
abundance: .
d_gene: TRBD1
CDR3aa: CAWSVGQGRYEQYF
CDR3nt: TGTGCCTGGAGTGTAGGACAGGGGCGCTACGAGCAGTACTTC

v_gene: TRBV7-2
j_gene: TRBJ1-2
abundance: .
d_gene: TRBD1
CDR3aa: CASSLGPRDRGGEGYTF
CDR3nt: TGTGCCAGCAGCTTAGGCCCACGGGACAGGGGAGGGGAAGGCTACACCTTC

v_gene: TRBV7-2
j_gene: TRBJ2-2
abundance: .
d_gene: TRBD2
CDR3aa: CASSLGTSGRRLGGELFF
CDR3nt: TGTGCCAGCAGCTTAGGGACTAGCGGGAGGAGGCTCGGCGGGGAGCTGTTTTTT

v_gene: TRBV9
j_gene: TRBJ1-5
abundance: few
d_gene: TRBD1
CDR3aa: CASSQDREGNQPQHF
CDR3nt: TGTGCCAGCAGCCAGGACAGGGAAGGCAATCAGCCCCAGCATTTT

v_gene: TRBV7-2
j_gene: TRBJ2-5
abundance: .
d_gene: TRBD2
CDR3aa: CASSFGGGLAGAETQYF
CDR3nt: TGTGCCAGCAGCTTCGGTGGCGGCCTAGCGGGAGCAGAGACCCAGTACTTC

v_gene: TRBV7-2
j_gene: TRBJ1-2
abundance: .
d_gene: .
CDR3aa: CASSLVGGGYYGYTF
CDR3nt: TGTGCCAGCAGCTTAGTGGGGGGTGGCTACTATGGCTACACCTTC

v_gene: TRBV7-2
j_gene: TRBJ2-7
abundance: .
d_gene: TRBD2
CDR3aa: CASSLGLAGTYEQYF
CDR3nt: TGTGCCAGCAGCTTAGGTCTAGCGGGAACCTACGAGCAGTACTTC

v_gene: TRBV7-2
j_gene: TRBJ1-5
abundance: .
d_gene: .
CDR3aa: CASSLQGGGHQPQHF
CDR3nt: TGTGCCAGCAGCCTACAAGGGGGGGGCCATCAGCCCCAGCATTTT

v_gene: TRBV7-2
j_gene: TRBJ2-1
abundance: many
d_gene: TRBD2
CDR3aa: CASSRSGTSGGPRGEQFF
CDR3nt: TGTGCCAGCAGCCGGTCCGGGACTAGCGGGGGGCCTAGGGGGGAGCAGTTCTTC

v_gene: TRBV30
j_gene: TRBJ2-5
abundance: .
d_gene: .
CDR3aa: CAWSVPPGSQETQYF
CDR3nt: TGTGCCTGGAGTGTACCTCCGGGGAGCCAAGAGACCCAGTACTTC

v_gene: TRBV9
j_gene: TRBJ2-2
abundance: .
d_gene: TRBD1
CDR3aa: CASSGGGQGTNTGELFF
CDR3nt: TGTGCCAGCAGCGGGGGGGGACAGGGGACGAACACCGGGGAGCTGTTTTTT

v_gene: TRBV7-2
j_gene: TRBJ1-5
abundance: .
d_gene: .
CDR3aa: CASSLVGQSNQPQHF
CDR3nt: TGTGCCAGCAGCTTAGTAGGACAGTCCAATCAGCCCCAGCATTTT

v_gene: TRBV29-1
j_gene: TRBJ1-1
abundance: .
d_gene: TRBD1
CDR3aa: CSVRTGVGTEAFF
CDR3nt: TGCAGCGTCAGGACAGGGGTAGGTACTGAAGCTTTCTTT

v_gene: TRBV5-1
j_gene: TRBJ2-1
abundance: once
d_gene: .
CDR3aa: CASSPPNSPNEQFF
CDR3nt: TGCGCCAGCAGCCCTCCGAACAGCCCGAATGAGCAGTTCTTC

v_gene: TRBV5-1
j_gene: TRBJ2-1
abundance: .
d_gene: TRBD2
CDR3aa: CASSLSGLALHEQFF
CDR3nt: TGCGCCAGCAGCTTGTCGGGACTAGCGTTGCATGAGCAGTTCTTC

v_gene: TRBV7-9
j_gene: TRBJ1-3
abundance: few
d_gene: TRBD1
CDR3aa: CASSLLGQGAGNTIYF
CDR3nt: TGTGCCAGCAGCTTATTGGGACAGGGAGCTGGAAACACCATATATTTT

v_gene: TRBV4-2
j_gene: TRBJ2-7
abundance: .
d_gene: TRBD1
CDR3aa: CASSQESPQGDYEQYF
CDR3nt: TGTGCCAGCAGCCAAGAATCCCCACAGGGGGACTACGAGCAGTACTTC

v_gene: TRBV4-3
j_gene: TRBJ2-7
abundance: .
d_gene: TRBD2
CDR3aa: CASSQDQFGGSSYEQYF
CDR3nt: TGCGCCAGCAGCCAAGATCAGTTTGGCGGGAGCTCCTACGAGCAGTACTTC

v_gene: TRBV19
j_gene: TRBJ1-4
abundance: .
d_gene: TRBD1
CDR3aa: CASSITGTGGDEKLFF
CDR3nt: TGTGCCAGTAGTATTACCGGGACAGGGGGCGATGAAAAACTGTTTTTT

v_gene: TRBV18
j_gene: TRBJ1-2
abundance: .
d_gene: TRBD1
CDR3aa: CASSPAGTGSHYGYTF
CDR3nt: TGTGCCAGCTCACCCGCCGGGACAGGGTCCCACTATGGCTACACCTTC

v_gene: TRBV7-9
j_gene: TRBJ1-6
abundance: few
d_gene: .
CDR3aa: CASSLPRDNSPLHF
CDR3nt: TGTGCCAGCAGCTTACCCCGGGATAATTCACCCCTCCACTTT

v_gene: TRBV4-3
j_gene: TRBJ2-5
abundance: .
d_gene: .
CDR3aa: CASSQVTGHQETQYF
CDR3nt: TGCGCCAGCAGCCAAGTGACAGGTCACCAAGAGACCCAGTACTTC

v_gene: TRBV10-2
j_gene: TRBJ2-1
abundance: .
d_gene: TRBD2
CDR3aa: CASSDPGTSGENEQFF
CDR3nt: TGCGCCAGCAGTGACCCCGGGACTAGCGGGGAGAATGAGCAGTTCTTC

v_gene: TRBV7-8
j_gene: TRBJ1-5
abundance: .
d_gene: TRBD1
CDR3aa: CASSSGGKDQPQHF
CDR3nt: TGTGCCAGCAGTTCAGGGGGAAAGGATCAGCCCCAGCATTTT

v_gene: TRBV10-3
j_gene: TRBJ1-1
abundance: few
d_gene: TRBD1
CDR3aa: CAISESDRGKTEAFF
CDR3nt: TGTGCCATCAGTGAGTCGGACAGGGGGAAGACTGAAGCTTTCTTT